The text below deals with one T cell receptor (beta chain). This sample was included in a study of blood T cell repertoires in COVID-19. The V gene's germline CDR1 is SGHVS and CDR2 FNYEAQ. Trimming cost V 7 bases and J 6 bases, with 16 bases left between them. The CDR3 has 13 amino acids. The repertoire was sequenced with immunoSEQ multiplex PCR; TCRdb's copy has only in-frame clones and lacks some. The sample has approximately 250,000 clones; 75% to 90% are singletons. The sequencing sample was made of peripheral blood. J is TRBJ2-7 and V is TRBV7-6, with TRBD2 as a possible D gene (5 bases). The sequence was collected from a man aged 25 to 40 with active or convalescent COVID-19. The DNA for the CDR3 is TGTGCCAGCACCGAGGGCGCTTTGGGCGAGCAGTACTTC. Translating gives CASTEGALGEQYF.